This entry concerns a single T cell receptor beta chain. As yet, its antigen is unknown. At one end, the junction sequence differs from germline, possibly due to a read error. This sample was taken from a study of OX40 agonist ivuxolimab in advanced cancers. Study-level findings and limits: Partial responders at 0.1-3.0 mg/kg showed near-lowest clonal expansion.

People who had autoimmune disease history or systemic immunosuppression were excluded. Germline lookup yields CDR1 MDHEN and CDR2 SYDVKM. This CDR3 has 12 amino acids. Only in-frame clones appear in the TCRdb table, and some are missing; sequencing was by immunoSEQ multiplex PCR. The sample has 90,000 to 95,000 clones, about 89% seen once. The V and J genes are TRBV28 and TRBJ1-5; unclear D gene. The specimen comprised CD4+ or CD8+ T cells sorted from blood, sampled in a trial of the OX40 agonist ivuxolimab. This receptor was taken from an adult with an advanced solid tumor such as melanoma, head and neck, liver or kidney cancer. CDR3 sequence (DNA): TGTGCCAGCAGTTTATCCAGTCAGGCCCAGCATTTT. Its translation is CASSLSSQAQHF.